This T cell receptor (beta chain) was profiled in a study of blood T cell repertoires in COVID-19 (dated by TCRdb to 2020 to 2021). About the investigation overall: Samples covering the acute and convalescent phases of COVID-19 were provided by collaborators in the United States, Italy and Spain. Samples came from the ongoing ImmuneRACE study (first 160 participants) plus 1,254 subjects from 6 global collaborators. A de-identified subject ID, COVID-19 status, age in years and sex were almost always included in the sample metadata. HLA class I and class II types, where available, came from metadata supplied by the sample provider rather than from assay-based typing. Deeply sampled blood TCRbeta repertoires from subjects exposed to, actively infected with, or recovered from COVID-19 were included in the dataset. The material from the prospective study consisted of cDNA or gDNA derived from T cells, B-cell-depleted T cells, or PBMCs. The repertoires were released in a freely available public database meant as a resource for research on the immune response to SARS-CoV-2. The paper's findings and limits, for the study overall: Clinical and demographic metadata were provided uncurated, with the amount varying by source and participant.

TCRbeta CDR3 regions were amplified from genomic DNA by means of the immunoSEQ Assay, a bias-controlled multiplex PCR. For the original study's pipeline: Within the assay, amplification of reference gene primers was used to estimate how many nucleated cells each sample contained. Sequence reads were collapsed and filtered to measure the absolute abundance of every unique TCRbeta CDR3 rearrangement. For each sample, productive Simpson clonality was calculated as the square root of Simpson's diversity index over productive rearrangements. Here the immuneACCESS table is served through TCRdb, limited to in-frame sequences with V and J called. Missing clones are a known gap in these copies; in checked studies unresolved V genes cover under half, and the rest lacks a known reason. V and J calls and clone size follow that table, whereas D and trimming were derived from the DNA. A total of 95,000 to 150,000 clones appear in this sample, around three quarters of them only once. The top ten clonotypes cover roughly 17% of the sample.

A note on this clone: Its target antigen remains unknown. The input lacks base qualities; no much larger clone sits a single base away.

V lost 5 bases and J lost 4 bases; the stretch between them is 17 bases long. CDR1 and CDR2, looked up from the germline V gene, are MDHEN and SYDVKM. The CDR3 starts with the cysteine, ends with the phenylalanine, and has 15 residues. Only CDR3 DNA remains: 45 bases, in frame from the first base. Whole blood was collected in K2EDTA tubes by collaborating institutions according to the institutions' own protocols. Collaborator samples were shipped for TCRbeta analysis as frozen whole blood, isolated PBMCs, or DNA extracted from either sample type. This TCR derives from a man aged 60 to 69 with active or convalescent COVID-19. The chain uses TRBV28 and TRBJ1-2, and TRBD1 may be the D gene, going by 6 matching bases. Sequences were obtained from peripheral blood. For the CDR3, the sequence is CASSQTYREAYGYTF. The DNA reads TGTGCCAGCAGTCAGACCTACAGGGAAGCCTATGGCTACACCTTC.